The 19 T cell receptor beta chains listed next were all sequenced from one sample in a study of CD8 T cells in ankylosing spondylitis. Study outcomes and limitations: What seemed typical of ankylosing spondylitis blood was a TCR beta motif built from fewer than ten highly homologous variants.

Antigens for these TCRs are unknown. TCRdb analysed the 5' RACE reads with MiXCR anew, one entry per CDR3 protein. The sample records roughly 450,000 distinct CDR3 sequences, about 24% being singletons. Material: blood, either unsorted or a sorted T cell fraction (not recorded which). Source of these receptors: a male donor with ankylosing spondylitis.

This rearrangement joins TRBV27 to TRBJ1-5; 7 positions match TRBD1. V lost 8 bases and J lost 6; bases outside the gene matches: 4. Germline V CDR1 and CDR2: MNHEY, SMNVEV (reference sequence). The CDR3 runs 12 residues. CDR3 amino acids: CASQGVGQPQHF. The CDR3 DNA reads as TGTGCCAGCCAGGGGGTGGGTCAGCCCCAGCATTTT.

This clonotype occurred a few times. The chain is built from TRBV3-1 and TRBJ2-3; D unclear. Per the germline V gene, CDR1 is LGHDT and CDR2 is YNNKEL (reference sequence). V was trimmed by 4 bases and J by 6 bases, leaving 14 bases between them. This CDR3 has 14 residues. As DNA, the CDR3 is TGTGCCAGCAGCCTCCCGTATATTGACGATACGCAGTATTTT. Residues: CASSLPYIDDTQYF.

This clonotype was detected only a few times. The V gene is TRBV10-3, the J gene TRBJ1-4, with TRBD1 as a possible D gene (5 bases). The CDR3 is made up of 15 amino acids. Germline V gene lookup returns CDR1 ENHRY and CDR2 SYGVKD. Trimming removed 10 bases at V and 6 bases at J, with 21 bases between. The CDR3 is CATAPFGGGDEKLFF. The CDR3 region has the DNA TGTGCCACCGCCCCCTTTGGGGGAGGGGATGAAAAACTGTTTTTT.

The rearrangement joins TRBV29-1 to TRBJ1-1; D is undetermined. Germline CDR1 and CDR2: SQVTM and ANQGSEA. Trimming removed 3 bases from V and 1 base from J, with 9 bases in between. The CDR3 runs 13 residues. The CDR3 spells CSVERQKNTEAFF. CDR3 sequence (DNA): TGCAGCGTTGAGCGGCAGAAGAACACTGAAGCTTTCTTT.

This clonotype occurred a few times. The chain is built from TRBV4-1 and TRBJ2-5, with a weak D call TRBD1 (5 bases). With 3 bases removed from V and 4 bases from J, the gap between germline ends came to 18 bases. The CDR3 spans 16 residues. The V gene's germline CDR1 is MGHRA and CDR2 YSYEKL. The CDR3 reads CASSQTRGTRGETQYF. CDR3 nucleotide sequence: TGCGCCAGCAGCCAGACAAGGGGTACGCGAGGAGAGACCCAGTACTTC.

The table lists this clonotype with a few counts. This chain joins TRBV10-3 and TRBJ2-3; D call uncertain. V lost 6 bases and J 0 bases, leaving 7 bases between the germline ends. CDR1 and CDR2 from the germline V gene are ENHRY and SYGVKD. CDR3 length: 13 residues. The CDR3 loop reads CAISEASTDTQYF. The CDR3 coding sequence is TGTGCCATCAGCGAAGCCAGCACAGATACGCAGTATTTT.

A few counts support this clonotype. The V and J genes are TRBV6-5 and TRBJ2-3; 8 bases fit TRBD1. Germline lookup yields CDR1 MNHEY and CDR2 SVGAGI. This CDR3 is built from 14 residues. V gave up 0 bases and J gave up 6 bases; unmatched junction bases: 2. The CDR3 coding sequence is TGTGCCAGCAGTTACTCAAACAGGGGGGATACGCAGTATTTT. It codes for CASSYSNRGDTQYF.

This clonotype was counted at least ten times. The chain is built from TRBV7-8 and TRBJ2-1; 7 positions agree with TRBD2. The CDR3 contains 16 residues. The germline V gene has CDR1 SGHVS and CDR2 FQNEAQ. J lost 0 bases, V lost 5 bases, and 7 bases had no gene match. The CDR3 protein is CASSVLAVLSYNEQFF. In DNA, the CDR3 is TGTGCCAGCAGCGTTCTAGCGGTTCTCTCCTACAATGAGCAGTTCTTC.

The chain joins TRBV20-1 to TRBJ2-7; 13 bases line up with TRBD2. Germline V lookup: CDR1 DFQATT, CDR2 SNEGSKA (reference sequence). V lost 6 bases, J lost 7 bases, and 9 bases stayed unmatched. The CDR3 has 14 residues. CDR3 in amino acids: CSANGLAGVGEQYF. The CDR3 DNA is TGCAGTGCAAACGGACTAGCGGGAGTTGGTGAGCAGTACTTC.

The rearrangement links TRBV20-1 to TRBJ1-1; D possibly corresponds to TRBD1 (6 bases). V was trimmed by 2 bases and J by 5 bases, leaving 9 bases between them. The CDR3 has 12 amino acids. Germline CDR1 DFQATT, CDR2 SNEGSKA (reference sequence). The CDR3 region has the DNA TGCAGTGCTAGATTTAGGGGGACTGAAGCTTTCTTT. Protein: CSARFRGTEAFF.

V gene TRBV7-9 combines with J gene TRBJ1-6; D is unresolved. Germline V gene lookup returns CDR1 SEHNR and CDR2 FQNEAQ (reference sequence). The CDR3 runs 14 residues. The V gene lost 3 bases and the J gene lost 7 bases, with 10 bases spanning the gap. CDR3 in amino acids: CASSLPGSNSPLHF. CDR3 in DNA: TGTGCCAGCAGCTTGCCCGGTAGCAATTCACCCCTCCACTTT.

This clonotype has only a few counts. The chain joins TRBV5-5 to TRBJ2-3; D gene ambiguous. The CDR3 runs 13 residues. Germline assignment: CDR1 SGHKS and CDR2 YYEKEE (reference sequence). Trimming shortened V by 4 bases and J by 2 bases, and 8 bases separated the two germline ends. The chain's CDR3 is CASSIGPTDTQYF. The CDR3 bases are TGTGCCAGCAGCATCGGACCCACAGATACGCAGTATTTT.

This chain uses TRBV7-9 with TRBJ2-7; 12 bases fit TRBD1. Germline V gene lookup returns CDR1 SEHNR and CDR2 FQNEAQ (reference sequence). V shed 3 bases and J 5 bases; nucleotides not matched to a gene: 5. The CDR3 is 15 amino acids. CDR3 sequence reads: CASSFPGQGANEQYF. CDR3 bases: TGTGCCAGCAGCTTCCCGGGACAGGGGGCGAACGAGCAGTACTTC.

This clonotype was detected only a few times. The rearrangement links TRBV20-1 to TRBJ2-5, with D unresolved. Germline V lookup: CDR1 DFQATT, CDR2 SNEGSKA (reference sequence). CDR3 length: 12 residues. Trimming stripped 0 bases from V and 5 bases from J, with 7 bases between. The CDR3, as DNA: TGCAGTGCTAGAGATCCCGGGGAGACCCAGTACTTC. Protein: CSARDPGETQYF.

This chain joins TRBV5-1 and TRBJ2-2; D may be TRBD1 or TRBD2 (5 bases each). V lost 0 bases, J lost 5 bases, and 8 bases lay in between. Germline-derived CDR1 and CDR2 are SGHRS and YFSETQ. This CDR3 is 14 amino acids long. CDR3 sequence reads: CASSLGGPTGELFF. The CDR3 DNA is TGCGCCAGCAGCTTGGGGGGACCGACCGGGGAGCTGTTTTTT.

The CDR3 DNA is TGTGCCAGCAGTATACGAGGACAGGGCCAAGAGACCCAGTACTTC. Its translation is CASSIRGQGQETQYF. The chain uses TRBV12-3 or TRBV12-4 and TRBJ2-5, with 8 bases fitting TRBD1. This CDR3 is built from 15 residues. V shed 5 bases, J shed 1 base, and the junction held 6 bases outside the gene matches.

This chain links TRBV7-9 with TRBJ1-6; D not certain. Germline V CDR1 and CDR2: SEHNR, FQNEAQ (reference sequence). Deletions cut 6 bases from V and 7 bases from J, with 7 bases between. The CDR3 totals 12 residues. The DNA for the CDR3 is TGTGCCAGCAGTAGTAGAAATTCACCCCTCCACTTT. Protein sequence: CASSSRNSPLHF.

The chain is built from TRBV27 and TRBJ2-7, with 9 positions matching TRBD1. This CDR3 region has 15 residues. V lost 6 bases, J lost 6 bases, and 12 bases stayed unmatched. Germline V CDR1 and CDR2: MNHEY, SMNVEV (reference sequence). CDR3 coding DNA: TGTGCCAGCAGCATCGAGCCGGGACAGGGAGGCGAGCAGTACTTC. Translation gives CASSIEPGQGGEQYF.

The rearrangement uses TRBV12-3 or TRBV12-4 and TRBJ2-5, with 9 bases that match TRBD2. CDR3 size: 18 residues. The trim removed 1 base at V and 5 bases at J, leaving 14 bases unmatched. The CDR3 here is CASSLEVAGAPGGETQYF. The CDR3, as DNA: TGTGCCAGCAGTTTAGAGGTAGCGGGAGCCCCGGGTGGCGAGACCCAGTACTTC.